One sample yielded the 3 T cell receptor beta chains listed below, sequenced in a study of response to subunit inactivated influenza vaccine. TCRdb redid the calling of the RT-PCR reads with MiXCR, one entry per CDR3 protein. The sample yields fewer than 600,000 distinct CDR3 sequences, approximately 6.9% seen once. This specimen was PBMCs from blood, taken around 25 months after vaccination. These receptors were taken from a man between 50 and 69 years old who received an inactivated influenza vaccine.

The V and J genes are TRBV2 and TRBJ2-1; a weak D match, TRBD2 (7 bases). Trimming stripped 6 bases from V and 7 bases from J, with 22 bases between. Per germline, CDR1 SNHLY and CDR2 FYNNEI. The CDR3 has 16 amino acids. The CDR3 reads CASRAMGGGRDNEQFF. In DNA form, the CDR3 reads TGTGCCAGCAGGGCCATGGGCGGGGGCCGGGATAATGAGCAGTTCTTC.

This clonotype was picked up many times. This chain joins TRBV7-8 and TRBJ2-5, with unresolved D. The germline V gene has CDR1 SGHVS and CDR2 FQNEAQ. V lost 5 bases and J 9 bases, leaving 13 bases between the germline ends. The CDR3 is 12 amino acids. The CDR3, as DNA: TGTGCCAGCAGCCAAAGAGGCAGTGCCCAGTACTTC. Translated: CASSQRGSAQYF.

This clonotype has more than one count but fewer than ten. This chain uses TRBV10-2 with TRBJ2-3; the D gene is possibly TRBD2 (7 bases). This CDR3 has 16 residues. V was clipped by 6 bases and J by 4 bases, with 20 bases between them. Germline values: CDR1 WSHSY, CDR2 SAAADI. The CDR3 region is CASRWGGGMVADTQYF. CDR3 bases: TGCGCCAGCAGGTGGGGCGGGGGCATGGTTGCAGATACGCAGTATTTT.